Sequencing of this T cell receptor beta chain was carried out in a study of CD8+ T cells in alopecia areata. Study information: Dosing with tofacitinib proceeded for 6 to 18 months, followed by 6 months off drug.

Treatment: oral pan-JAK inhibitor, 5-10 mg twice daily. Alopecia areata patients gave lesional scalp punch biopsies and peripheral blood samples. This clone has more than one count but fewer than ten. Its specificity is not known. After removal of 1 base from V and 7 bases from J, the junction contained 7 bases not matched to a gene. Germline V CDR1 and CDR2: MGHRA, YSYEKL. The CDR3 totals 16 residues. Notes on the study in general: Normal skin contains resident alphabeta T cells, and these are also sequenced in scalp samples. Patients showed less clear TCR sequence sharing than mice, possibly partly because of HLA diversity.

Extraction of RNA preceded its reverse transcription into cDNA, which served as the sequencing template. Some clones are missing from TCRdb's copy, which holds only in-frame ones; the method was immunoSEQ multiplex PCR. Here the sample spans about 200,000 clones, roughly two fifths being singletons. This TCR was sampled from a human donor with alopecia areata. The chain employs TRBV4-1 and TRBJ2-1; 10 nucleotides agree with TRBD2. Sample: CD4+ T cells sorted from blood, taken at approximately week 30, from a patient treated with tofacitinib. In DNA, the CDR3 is TGCGCCAGCAGCCAAGGGAGCGGGAGGGCCCAAAATGAGCAGTTCTTC. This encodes CASSQGSGRAQNEQFF.